This TCR beta chain was observed in a study of blood T cell repertoires in COVID-19. How the authors handled the data: Estimates of nucleated cell counts were drawn from the amplification of reference gene primers. TCRdb keeps only in-frame clones here, not all; method: immunoSEQ multiplex PCR. D and trimming come from the DNA, and the V and J calls and clone size come from that table. The table records hundreds of thousands of clones, about 93% of them present only once. Everyone who took part was roughly 18 to 89 years old, and they came from 24 US areas. Each participant's cohort was designated according to participant-reported clinical history. The material sequenced was PBMCs or T cells enriched from blood (not recorded which). The origin of this receptor is a woman under 30 who had recovered from COVID-19.

The DNA for the CDR3 is TGTGCCAGCTCACCCCGAACCCCGGACAGGACGAATGAAAAACTGTTTTTT. This sequence encodes CASSPRTPDRTNEKLFF. This sequence joins TRBV18 and TRBJ1-4; 7 bases map to TRBD1. CDR3 length: 17 residues. Germline CDR1 reads KGHSH; CDR2 reads LQKENI. The V and J ends lost 3 bases and 5 bases, in that order; junction bases with no gene match: 12.